The 18 T cell receptor beta chains below come from one sample, sequenced in a study of cytomegalovirus exposure and HLA in healthy donors. The study ran its PCR with 60 Vbeta and 13 Jbeta primers. TCRdb's table, derived via immunoSEQ multiplex PCR, lists solely in-frame clones and lacks some. The sample carries 150,000 to 200,000 clones, roughly three quarters recorded once. Source material: PBMCs. The source is a male donor in good health and CMV-seropositive.

The chain links TRBV10-2 to TRBJ1-2, with 8 bases lining up with TRBD1. The CDR3 covers 13 residues. V shed 6 bases, J shed 6 bases, and the junction held 6 bases outside the gene matches. Germline loops: CDR1 WSHSY, CDR2 SAAADI. The CDR3 protein is CASRATGGDGYTF. CDR3 sequence (DNA): TGCGCCAGCAGGGCTACAGGGGGAGATGGCTACACCTTC.

In its sample, this clone was seen a few times. As DNA, the CDR3 is TGCAGCGTTCATAGACATGCCGGGGAGCTGTTTTTT. Amino acid sequence: CSVHRHAGELFF. The V gene is TRBV29-1, the J gene TRBJ2-2; D not certain. With 5 bases removed from V and 6 bases from J, the gap between germline ends came to 10 bases. This CDR3 region has 12 residues. Looked up from germline, CDR1 is SQVTM and CDR2 is ANQGSEA.

The V and J genes are TRBV7-8 and TRBJ2-7, with D possibly being TRBD1 (5 bases). V was shortened by 1 base and J by 4 bases, with 8 bases between the two germline ends. This CDR3 comprises 13 residues. Germline CDR1 SGHVS, CDR2 FQNEAQ. In nucleotides, the CDR3 is TGTGCCAGCAGCTTAGGGAACAGGTACGAGCAGTACTTC. As protein: CASSLGNRYEQYF.

V gene TRBV19 combines with J gene TRBJ1-5; 7 bases are a match to TRBD1. This CDR3 comprises 16 residues. Unmatched junction bases numbered 12, after V lost 5 bases and J lost 5 bases. Germline V gene lookup returns CDR1 LNHDA and CDR2 SQIVND (reference sequence). The CDR3 sequence: CASSPRDSDPHQPQHF. CDR3 DNA: TGTGCCAGTAGTCCTCGGGACAGCGACCCTCATCAGCCCCAGCATTTT.

The genes are TRBV16 and TRBJ1-2, with 11 bases matching TRBD1. V shed 0 bases, J shed 4 bases, and the junction held 1 base outside the gene matches. The germline V gene encodes CDR1 KGHSY and CDR2 FQNENV. This CDR3 region has 15 residues. The CDR3: CASSQSGQGAYGYTF. The CDR3 DNA sequence: TGTGCCAGCAGCCAATCCGGACAGGGGGCCTATGGCTACACCTTC.

This rearrangement joins TRBV27 to TRBJ1-1, with D tentatively TRBD1 (5 bases). The CDR3 runs 17 residues. CDR1 is MNHEY, CDR2 SMNVEV, per germline (reference sequence). V was clipped by 0 bases and J by 1 base, with 15 bases between them. In DNA, the CDR3 is TGTGCCAGCAGTTTATCGTCCCAGGGCGGTCGGAACACTGAAGCTTTCTTT. This sequence encodes CASSLSSQGGRNTEAFF.

For this clone: The same CDR3 also results from other DNA sequences found in this sample. V is TRBV7-9 and J is TRBJ2-7, with 9 bases aligning to TRBD1. V dropped 4 bases and J dropped 6; count of bases not matched to a gene: 7. The CDR3 runs 14 residues. The germline V gene encodes CDR1 SEHNR and CDR2 FQNEAQ (reference sequence). CDR3 loop: CASSSPGTGREQYF. The CDR3 DNA sequence: TGTGCCAGCAGCTCCCCGGGGACAGGGCGCGAGCAGTACTTC.

The V gene is TRBV7-2, the J gene TRBJ2-7, with 9 bases lining up with TRBD1. This CDR3 comprises 17 residues. Germline V CDR1 and CDR2: SGHTA, FQGNSA. J was trimmed by 0 bases and V by 5 bases; bases with no gene match: 11. CDR3 region: CASSGITRGQGSYEQYF. In nucleotides, the CDR3 is TGTGCCAGCAGCGGGATTACCAGGGGACAGGGCTCCTACGAGCAGTACTTC.

In this sample, this clone turned up a few times. V usage is TRBV10-2 and J usage is TRBJ2-1; D is uncertain. The germline CDR1 and CDR2 sequences are WSHSY and SAAADI. This CDR3 comprises 13 residues. The V and J ends lost 2 bases and 10 bases respectively, with 12 bases between them. CDR3 sequence (DNA): TGCGCCAGCAGTGAGGGGCCGGCCCAAGAGCAGTTCTTC. Amino acid sequence: CASSEGPAQEQFF.

CDR3 in DNA: TGTGCCAGCAGCCAAGAGTCTAGCGGGGGGCCGAACACCGGGGAGCTGTTTTTT. Amino acid sequence: CASSQESSGGPNTGELFF. The chain links TRBV4-2 to TRBJ2-2; 11 bases align to TRBD2. This CDR3 region has 18 residues. Germline CDR1 is LGHNA and CDR2 is YNFKEQ. V trimming: 0 bases; J trimming: 0 bases; junction bases outside the gene matches: 3.

The chain combines TRBV18 with TRBJ2-3; D is perhaps TRBD1 (6 bases). Between the trimmed V and J ends, which lost 4 bases and 0 bases, there was a span of 8 bases. This CDR3 has 14 residues. Germline lookup yields CDR1 KGHSH and CDR2 LQKENI. The CDR3 DNA reads as TGTGCCAGCTCACGTACAGGGAGCACAGATACGCAGTATTTT. As protein: CASSRTGSTDTQYF.

The rearrangement links TRBV25-1 to TRBJ2-2, with TRBD2 as a possible D gene (6 bases). The germline gives CDR1 MGHDK, CDR2 SYGVNS. The length of the CDR3 is 11 residues. V lost 6 bases to trimming and J lost 7 bases, with 6 bases between them. The CDR3 region has the DNA TGTGCCAGCAGGGGAGGCGGGGAGCTGTTTTTT. It codes for CASRGGGELFF.

V is TRBV29-1 and J is TRBJ1-2, with 9 bases matching TRBD1. The CDR3 runs to 13 residues. The germline V gene encodes CDR1 SQVTM and CDR2 ANQGSEA. V trimming: 7 bases; J trimming: 2 bases; junction bases outside the gene matches: 5. The CDR3 protein is CSAYRGRNYGYTF. CDR3 nucleotide sequence: TGCAGCGCCTACAGGGGGCGCAACTATGGCTACACCTTC.

The chain carries TRBV19 and TRBJ1-1; 8 positions agree with TRBD1. The V segment lost 3 bases and the J segment 4 bases; nucleotides outside the gene matches: 7. Per the germline V gene, CDR1 is LNHDA and CDR2 is SQIVND (reference sequence). CDR3 length equals 15 residues. The CDR3 protein is CASSIPTGEVTEAFF. In DNA form, the CDR3 reads TGTGCCAGTAGTATCCCGACAGGGGAGGTCACTGAAGCTTTCTTT.

This chain uses TRBV6-6 with TRBJ2-1; a weak D match, TRBD1 (5 bases). This CDR3 is 14 amino acids long. Trimming removed 6 bases at V and 5 bases at J, with 14 bases between. Germline assignment: CDR1 MNHNY and CDR2 SVGAGI (reference sequence). The CDR3 loop is CASSSDSYDNEQFF. CDR3 sequence (DNA): TGTGCCAGCAGCAGTGACAGTTACGACAATGAGCAGTTCTTC.

CDR3 amino acids: CASSLMRGWSTEAFF. As DNA, the CDR3 is TGTGCCAGCAGCTTGATGAGAGGGTGGAGCACTGAAGCTTTCTTT. This rearrangement joins TRBV13 to TRBJ1-1; D gene unclear. Trimming cost V 3 bases and J 4 bases, with 15 bases left between them. The germline gives CDR1 PRHDT, CDR2 FYEKMQ (reference sequence). This CDR3 contains 15 residues. Full variable domain (missing parts from reference TRBV13 and TRBJ1-1): AAGVIQSPRHLIKEKRETATLKCYPIPRHDTVYWYQQGPGQDPQFLISFYEKMQSDKGSIPDRFSAQQFSDYHSELNMSSLELGDSALYFCASSLMRGWSTEAFFGQGTRLTVV.

The V gene is TRBV30, the J gene TRBJ1-6; the D gene is possibly TRBD1 (5 bases). CDR1 is GTSNPN, CDR2 SVGIG, per germline (reference sequence). CDR3 length: 14 amino acids. The V end was cut by 0 bases, the J end by 10 bases, with 13 bases between. This CDR3 reads CAWSVLEGRSPLHF. The CDR3 coding sequence is TGTGCCTGGAGTGTACTGGAGGGGCGATCACCCCTCCACTTT. The complete variable domain, with remaining parts taken from reference TRBV30 and TRBJ1-6, reads SQTIHQWPATLVQPVGSPLSLECTVEGTSNPNLYWYRQAAGRGLQLLFYSVGIGQISSEVPQNLSASRPQDRQFILSSKKLLLSDSGFYLCAWSVLEGRSPLHFGNGTRLTVT.

The J gene is TRBJ1-4, the V gene TRBV9, with D perhaps matching TRBD1 (5 bases). The length of the CDR3 is 15 residues. Germline assignment: CDR1 SGDLS and CDR2 YYNGEE. V lost 4 bases, J lost 7 bases, and 17 bases lay in between. CDR3: CASSPLGLLPEKLFF. Here the CDR3 DNA reads TGTGCCAGCAGCCCTTTGGGGCTTCTCCCTGAAAAACTGTTTTTT.